The rows below give T cell receptor beta chains drawn from one sample of a study of PD-L1 blockade in urothelial cancer. Generated by immunoSEQ multiplex PCR, the TCRdb table keeps only in-frame clones and is missing some. Here the sample spans about 87,000 clones, 80% to 90% being singletons. The sequencing here drew on PBMCs, taken around atezolizumab (anti-PD-L1) treatment. These receptors all come from a woman aged 80 or older with urothelial cancer. Each CDR3 is given without its conserved first and last residue. The order of the fields is D gene, CDR3 length, J gene, V gene, CDR3 protein. D genes are given only for firm matches.

D gene: .
CDR3 length: 15
J gene: TRBJ2-2
V gene: TRBV2
CDR3 protein: ASTLPRDTPNTGELF

D gene: .
CDR3 length: 13
J gene: TRBJ2-7
V gene: TRBV28
CDR3 protein: ASSSQGLKRDEQY

D gene: .
CDR3 length: 14
J gene: TRBJ2-2
V gene: TRBV9
CDR3 protein: ASSTFGSANTGELF

D gene: .
CDR3 length: 11
J gene: TRBJ2-5
V gene: TRBV19
CDR3 protein: ASARTSLETQY

D gene: .
CDR3 length: 11
J gene: TRBJ1-1
V gene: TRBV5-1
CDR3 protein: ASSLVSLTEAF

D gene: .
CDR3 length: 14
J gene: TRBJ2-2
V gene: TRBV9
CDR3 protein: ASSHTTNTRPGELF

D gene: TRBD1
CDR3 length: 13
J gene: TRBJ1-3
V gene: TRBV5-6
CDR3 protein: ASNRQGREGNTIY

D gene: .
CDR3 length: 13
J gene: TRBJ2-7
V gene: TRBV27
CDR3 protein: ASSLLGAENYEQY

D gene: .
CDR3 length: 13
J gene: TRBJ2-5
V gene: TRBV5-4
CDR3 protein: ASSLRVPLKETQY

D gene: TRBD1
CDR3 length: 11
J gene: TRBJ1-4
V gene: TRBV19
CDR3 protein: ASSLQGTGKLF

D gene: .
CDR3 length: 9
J gene: TRBJ2-1
V gene: TRBV27
CDR3 protein: ASSQYNEQF

D gene: .
CDR3 length: 9
J gene: TRBJ2-7
V gene: TRBV30
CDR3 protein: AWSVLGQQY

D gene: .
CDR3 length: 11
J gene: TRBJ2-3
V gene: TRBV5-1
CDR3 protein: ASSFEGTDTQY

D gene: TRBD2
CDR3 length: 13
J gene: TRBJ2-5
V gene: TRBV9
CDR3 protein: ASSAVAGSSGTQY

D gene: TRBD1
CDR3 length: 14
J gene: TRBJ2-3
V gene: TRBV6-4
CDR3 protein: ASSDLGQGYTDTQY

D gene: TRBD1
CDR3 length: 14
J gene: TRBJ2-5
V gene: TRBV7-8
CDR3 protein: ASSPPGGRGQETQY

D gene: TRBD1
CDR3 length: 11
J gene: TRBJ1-3
V gene: TRBV30
CDR3 protein: AWTRQGVNTIY

D gene: .
CDR3 length: 13
J gene: TRBJ2-1
V gene: TRBV11-2
CDR3 protein: ASSHGSGSYNEQF